The clone carrying this T cell receptor beta chain has a single count. The antigen is not known. Using immunoSEQ multiplex PCR, the repertoire was profiled, and TCRdb retains in-frame clones only, with some absent. Seen here are about 43,000 clones, roughly 90% observed once, and the top ten hold roughly a tenth. The data were taken from a study of T cells in localized non-small cell lung cancer. Study observations and caveats: Those with higher blood T cell density had longer overall survival. Researchers found a median around 57 of the top 100 tumor clones in adjacent lung. The tumor had only one region sequenced, so heterogeneity remains possible. Uninvolved adjacent lung had the highest recorded T cell clonality, with tumor below it.

The germline gives CDR1 SEHNR, CDR2 FQNEAQ (reference sequence). Trimming removed 5 bases from V and 5 bases from J, with 6 bases in between. The CDR3 has 11 residues. The clonotype comes from a woman aged 35 to 70 with stage II lung adenocarcinoma. Sample: PBMCs, taken before any cancer treatment. This rearrangement joins TRBV7-9 to TRBJ2-5; possibly TRBD2 for D (6 bases). The CDR3: CASSAGETQYF. CDR3 coding DNA: TGTGCCAGCAGCGCGGGGGAGACCCAGTACTTC.